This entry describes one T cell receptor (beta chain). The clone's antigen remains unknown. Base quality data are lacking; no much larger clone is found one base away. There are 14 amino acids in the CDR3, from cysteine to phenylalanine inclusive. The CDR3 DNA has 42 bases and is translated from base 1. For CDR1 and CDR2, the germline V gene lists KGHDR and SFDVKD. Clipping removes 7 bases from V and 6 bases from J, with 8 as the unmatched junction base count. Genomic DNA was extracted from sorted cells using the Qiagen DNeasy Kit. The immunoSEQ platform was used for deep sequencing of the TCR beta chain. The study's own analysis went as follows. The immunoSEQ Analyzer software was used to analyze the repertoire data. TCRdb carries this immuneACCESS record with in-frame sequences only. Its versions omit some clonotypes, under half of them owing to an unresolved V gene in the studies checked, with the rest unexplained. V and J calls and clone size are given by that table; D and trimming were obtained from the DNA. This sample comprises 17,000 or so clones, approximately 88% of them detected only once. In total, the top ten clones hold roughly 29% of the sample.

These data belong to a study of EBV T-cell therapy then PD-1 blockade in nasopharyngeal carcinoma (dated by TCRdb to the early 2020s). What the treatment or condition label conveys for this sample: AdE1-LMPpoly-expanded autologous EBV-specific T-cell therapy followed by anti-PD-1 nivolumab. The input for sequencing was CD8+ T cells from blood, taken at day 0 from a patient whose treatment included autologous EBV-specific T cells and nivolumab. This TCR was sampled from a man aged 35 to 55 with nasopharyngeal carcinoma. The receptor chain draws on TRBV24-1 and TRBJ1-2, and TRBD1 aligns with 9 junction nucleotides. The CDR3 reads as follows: CATRPGDRVDGYTF. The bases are TGTGCCACCAGACCTGGGGACAGGGTGGATGGCTACACCTTC.